Included here is one T cell receptor beta chain sequence, with context. Its antigen is unidentified. These data are taken from a study of shared clonotypes between healthy human individuals. Whole-study findings and limits: Naive subsets usually exceeded memory subsets in estimated richness.

The V end lost 4 bases, the J end lost 1 base, and 11 bases lay between the germline ends. The CDR3 is 14 amino acids. Germline V lookup: CDR1 SGHKS, CDR2 YYEKEE (reference sequence). In the original processing: Filtering of immunoSEQ junctional sequences could not match full-length read filtering. Assay used: immunoSEQ multiplex PCR; TCRdb lists only in-frame clones, some missing. V and J calls and clone size follow that table, whereas D and trimming were derived from the DNA. The top ten clones hold roughly 0.36% of a sample with around 2.5 million clones, roughly 93% of them seen once. The TCR originated in a man younger than 30 in good health. Some clones in this sample may be carry-over from other donors' samples. The chain is built from TRBV5-5 and TRBJ1-1, with D perhaps matching TRBD1 (5 bases). Material: naive CD4+ T cells from PBMCs. Subset described: CD45RA+ positively selected. CDR3 in DNA: TGTGCCAGCAGCAGGACACTCGAGAACACTGAAGCTTTCTTT. Encoded protein: CASSRTLENTEAFF.